This TCR beta chain is drawn from a study of blood T cells in healthy people across ages. Germline CDR1 GTSNPN, CDR2 SVGIG (reference sequence). This CDR3 comprises 15 residues. V dropped 0 bases and J dropped 0 bases, with 9 bases sitting between them. Per-sample yields of isolated PBMCs were at least 7 million. For the second PCR, which ran for about 6 to 11 cycles, a sample-barcoded 5' primer and a J-beta primer mix were used. TCRdb called the 5' RACE reads again in MiXCR, with one record for every CDR3 protein. This sample yields hundreds of thousands of distinct CDR3 sequences, of which about 32% are seen a single time; 15% to 19% belongs to the top ten.

This receptor was identified in a woman older than 75 in good health. Sequencing input: blood. This chain joins TRBV30 and TRBJ1-5; D not certain. The CDR3 spells CAWSVRQHSNQPQHF. The CDR3 DNA reads TGTGCCTGGAGTGTACGGCAGCATAGCAATCAGCCCCAGCATTTT.